The 13 T cell receptor beta chains given below trace back to one sample, sequenced in a study of T-cell reconstitution after alpha-beta-depleted transplantation in children. Library preparation (for TCRbeta) was performed with unique molecular identifiers. Each CDR3 protein is one row after TCRdb ran MiXCR on the PCR reads. The repertoire holds approximately 630,000 distinct CDR3 sequences, around 13% seen once, with roughly 0.84% in the top ten. This specimen was PBMCs, taken before TCRalphabeta/CD19-depleted stem cell transplant. These receptors all come from a girl aged 2-9 years with congenital amegakaryocytic thrombocytopenia, due to receive a stem cell transplant.

There are many counts of this clonotype. This sequence joins TRBV29-1 and TRBJ2-6; no clear D. Germline V lookup: CDR1 SQVTM, CDR2 ANQGSEA. Trimming left V 4 bases short and J 0 bases short, with 4 bases between. The CDR3 runs 13 residues. CDR3 DNA sequence: TGCAGCGTTGTCCCCTCTGGGGCCAACGTCCTGACTTTC. This codes for CSVVPSGANVLTF.

This clonotype has just a few counts. V and J are TRBV7-2 and TRBJ1-2, with D hard to call. Germline V CDR1 and CDR2: SGHTA, FQGNSA. CDR3 length: 15 amino acids. The ends were cut back, 5 bases at V and 8 bases at J, with 21 bases in the middle. The CDR3 DNA reads as TGTGCCAGCAGCCAGAACACGGCCCTCCCCCTAGGCTACACCTTC. Translated: CASSQNTALPLGYTF.

This clonotype showed up just a few times. This rearrangement joins TRBV20-1 to TRBJ2-1; 14 positions agree with TRBD2. V shed 3 bases and J 9 bases; nucleotides not matched to a gene: 4. The CDR3 sequence is 14 residues long. From germline, CDR1 is DFQATT and CDR2 SNEGSKA (reference sequence). The CDR3 protein is CSASPGLAGVEQFF. CDR3 coding DNA: TGCAGTGCTAGTCCGGGACTAGCGGGAGTTGAGCAGTTCTTC.

This clonotype was recorded at least ten times. V is TRBV12-3 or TRBV12-4 and J is TRBJ2-3; D call uncertain. The V end lost 3 bases, the J end lost 6 bases, and 10 bases lay between the germline ends. The CDR3 has 13 amino acids. In nucleotides, the CDR3 is TGTGCCAGCAGTTTGGGTAGCATGGATACGCAGTATTTT. Translated: CASSLGSMDTQYF.

This clonotype was found many times. The rearrangement uses TRBV5-8 and TRBJ2-2; TRBD2 aligns across 7 bases. The CDR3 is 14 residues long. V gave up 5 bases and J gave up 5 bases; unmatched junction bases: 6. Germline lookup yields CDR1 SGHTS and CDR2 YDEGEE. CDR3 bases: TGTGCCAGCAGAGACCAGCGGGATACCGGGGAGCTGTTTTTT. Translated: CASRDQRDTGELFF. Supplemented by reference TRBV5-8 and TRBJ2-2, the full variable domain reads EAGVTQSPTHLIKTRGQQATLRCSPISGHTSVYWYQQALGLGLQFLLWYDEGEERNRGNFPPRFSGRQFPNYSSELNVNALELEDSALYLCASRDQRDTGELFFGEGSRLTVL.

CDR3 sequence reads: CASSITGSSNEKLFF. In DNA form, the CDR3 reads TGTGCCAGCAGCATCACAGGCAGCTCAAATGAAAAACTGTTTTTT. The V and J genes are TRBV7-3 and TRBJ1-4, with D perhaps matching TRBD1 (5 bases). The CDR3 spans 15 residues. V shed 5 bases and J shed 5 bases, with 15 bases lying between them. Looked up from germline, CDR1 is SGHTA and CDR2 is FQGTGA.

The chain uses TRBV10-1 and TRBJ2-2, with D unresolved. This CDR3 is 11 amino acids long. The germline gives CDR1 WNHNN, CDR2 SYGVQD (reference sequence). Trimming took 7 bases from V and 4 from J, leaving 4 bases between them. The CDR3 DNA is TGCGCCAGCATGAGCACCGGGGAGCTGTTTTTT. This translates into CASMSTGELFF.

This clonotype appeared many times. The rearrangement joins TRBV12-3 or TRBV12-4 to TRBJ2-7; 7 nucleotides match TRBD1. The CDR3 is 16 amino acids. The V gene end was trimmed by 5 bases and the J gene end by 0 bases; junction bases not matched to a gene: 10. CDR3: CASSLRTGRSSYEQYF. Written as DNA, the CDR3 is TGTGCCAGCAGTCTACGGACAGGACGGAGCTCCTACGAGCAGTACTTC.

This clonotype showed up just a few times. J is TRBJ2-3 and V is TRBV5-1; the match to TRBD2 covers 7 bases. The germline V gene has CDR1 SGHRS and CDR2 YFSETQ. The length of the CDR3 is 15 residues. Trimming took 4 bases from V and 0 from J; bases not matched to a gene: 5. CDR3 sequence: CASSLSGISTDTQYF. The CDR3, as DNA: TGCGCCAGCAGCCTAAGCGGGATTAGCACAGATACGCAGTATTTT.

This clonotype was found many times. The chain has TRBV5-1 and TRBJ2-2; D uncertain. The CDR3 sequence is 14 residues long. CDR1 is SGHRS, CDR2 YFSETQ, per germline. V gave up 7 bases and J gave up 7 bases, with 17 bases separating them. The CDR3 DNA reads TGCGCCAGCGGCGGCCTACCGGAAGGCGGGGAGCTGTTTTTT. Translating gives CASGGLPEGGELFF.

In its sample, this clonotype was seen many times. The chain links TRBV7-2 to TRBJ2-1; maybe TRBD2 (6 bases). From germline, CDR1 is SGHTA and CDR2 FQGNSA. The CDR3 extends over 16 amino acids. V shed 2 bases and J shed 1 base, with 12 bases lying between them. CDR3 residues: CASSLHAGRSYNEQFF. In DNA form, the CDR3 reads TGTGCCAGCAGCTTACATGCGGGAAGGTCCTACAATGAGCAGTTCTTC.

Ten or more counts support this clonotype. The chain combines TRBV20-1 with TRBJ1-2; perhaps TRBD1 as D (6 bases). Deletions cut 3 bases from V and 6 bases from J, with 11 bases between. The germline V gene has CDR1 DFQATT and CDR2 SNEGSKA (reference sequence). There are 12 residues in the CDR3. The CDR3: CSASPYRDGYTF. CDR3 nucleotides: TGCAGTGCTAGTCCCTACAGGGATGGCTACACCTTC.

V and J are TRBV12-3 or TRBV12-4 and TRBJ2-2; 8 bases line up with TRBD2. V shed 6 bases and J 0 bases; nucleotides not matched to a gene: 3. This CDR3 is 15 amino acids long. CDR3 loop: CASRLGLANTGELFF. For the CDR3, the DNA is TGTGCCAGCAGGCTGGGACTAGCGAACACCGGGGAGCTGTTTTTT.